What follows are 4 T cell receptor beta chains derived from one specimen sequenced in a study of identical twins. Via MiXCR, TCRdb re-called the 5' RACE reads, giving one row per CDR3 protein. The sample contains about 100,000 distinct CDR3 sequences, about 6% of which appear only once. The sequencing input was memory T cells sorted from blood. The receptors were gathered from a woman between 50 and 59 years old in good health.

Ten or more counts support this clonotype. The CDR3 spells CASSLEVAGDTQYF. In DNA form, the CDR3 reads TGTGCCAGCAGCTTAGAGGTTGCCGGGGATACGCAGTATTTT. V and J are TRBV7-9 and TRBJ2-3; D uncertain. This CDR3 has 14 amino acids. Trimming removed 1 base from V and 6 bases from J, with 11 bases in between. In germline, CDR1 is SEHNR, CDR2 FQNEAQ (reference sequence).

This clonotype was counted ten times or more. The gene calls are TRBV12-5 and TRBJ2-5, with 7 bases that match TRBD1. There are 14 residues in the CDR3. V was clipped by 6 bases and J by 2 bases; unmatched bases: 6. The germline CDR1 and CDR2 sequences are LGHNT and FRNRAP. The CDR3 nucleotides are TGTGCTAGTGGGAGTAGGGGGCAGCAAGAGACCCAGTACTTC. Protein product: CASGSRGQQETQYF.

There are many counts of this clonotype. The germline gene is not matched at one end of the junction; a read error may be the cause. This chain links TRBV2 with TRBJ2-2; 7 bases map to TRBD2. Germline V lookup: CDR1 SNHLY, CDR2 FYNNEI. The CDR3 contains 15 residues. CDR3 sequence (DNA): TGTGCCAGCAGTTGGCTAGCGGCGAAAACCGGGGAGCTGTTTTTT. This encodes CASSWLAAKTGELFF.

This clonotype was detected ten times or more. The chain links TRBV2 to TRBJ1-5; 9 bases fit TRBD1. Unmatched junction bases numbered 5, after V lost 1 base and J lost 7 bases. The CDR3 covers 15 residues. Germline values: CDR1 SNHLY, CDR2 FYNNEI. CDR3 amino acids: CASSEEAGQGQPQHF. The CDR3 coding sequence is TGTGCCAGCAGTGAAGAAGCGGGACAGGGACAGCCCCAGCATTTT.